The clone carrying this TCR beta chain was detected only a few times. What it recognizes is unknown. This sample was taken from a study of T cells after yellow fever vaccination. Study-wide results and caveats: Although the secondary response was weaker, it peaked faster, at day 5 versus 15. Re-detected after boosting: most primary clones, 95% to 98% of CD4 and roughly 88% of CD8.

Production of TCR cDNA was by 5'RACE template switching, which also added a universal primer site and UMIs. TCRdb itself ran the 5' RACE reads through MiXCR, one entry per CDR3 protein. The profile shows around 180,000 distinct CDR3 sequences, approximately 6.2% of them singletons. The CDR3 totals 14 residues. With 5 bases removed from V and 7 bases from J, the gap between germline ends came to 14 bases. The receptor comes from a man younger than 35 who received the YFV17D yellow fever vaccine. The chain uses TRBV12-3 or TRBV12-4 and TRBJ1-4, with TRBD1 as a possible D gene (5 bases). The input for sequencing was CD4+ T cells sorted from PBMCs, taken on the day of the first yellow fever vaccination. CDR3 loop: CASSRTGTGEKLFF. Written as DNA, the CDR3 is TGTGCCAGCAGTCGTACCGGGACGGGTGAAAAACTGTTTTTT.